One sample yielded the 27 T cell receptor beta chains listed below, sequenced in a study of long-term antiretroviral therapy in people with HIV. immunoSEQ v3.0 was run at survey level. Repertoires were generated with immunoSEQ multiplex PCR, while TCRdb's copy carries only in-frame clones and drops some. This table holds tens of thousands of clones, approximately 80% found once. Source: unsorted PBMCs, taken 0.5 years before starting antiretroviral therapy. All receptors derive from a man aged 35-49 years with HIV.

The chain is built from TRBV5-4 and TRBJ2-5; tentatively, D is TRBD1 (5 bases). This CDR3 contains 13 residues. V lost 4 bases and J lost 4, with 11 bases in between. CDR1 and CDR2 from the germline V gene are SGHNT and YYREEE (reference sequence). The CDR3 bases are TGTGCCAGCAGCCCCACTCAGGGAGAGACCCAGTACTTC. Translation: CASSPTQGETQYF.

The rearrangement links TRBV7-9 to TRBJ1-2; D call uncertain. The CDR3 extends over 15 amino acids. CDR1 and CDR2 (germline): SEHNR, FQNEAQ (reference sequence). With 1 base removed from V and 4 bases from J, the gap between germline ends came to 13 bases. The CDR3 DNA reads as TGTGCCAGCAGCTTAGGGGCGGCAGTCTTCTATGGCTACACCTTC. As protein: CASSLGAAVFYGYTF.

The chain is built from TRBV10-3 and TRBJ1-1, with unresolved D. This CDR3 spans 13 amino acids. Per germline, CDR1 ENHRY and CDR2 SYGVKD. Trimming cost V 10 bases and J 0 bases, with 12 bases left between them. The CDR3 protein is CATKGPLNTEAFF. CDR3 in DNA: TGTGCCACCAAAGGGCCTCTGAACACTGAAGCTTTCTTT.

The chain links TRBV14 to TRBJ1-4; 9 bases are shared with TRBD1. The CDR3 is 17 amino acids. V trimming: 0 bases; J trimming: 4 bases; junction bases outside the gene matches: 6. The V gene's germline CDR1 is SGHDN and CDR2 FVKESK. CDR3 residues: CASSQDGTGIYNEKLFF. The CDR3 DNA is TGTGCCAGCAGCCAAGACGGGACAGGGATATATAATGAAAAACTGTTTTTT.

V gene TRBV27 combines with J gene TRBJ1-2; D is possibly TRBD1 (6 bases). The CDR3 has 15 residues. The V gene's germline CDR1 is MNHEY and CDR2 SMNVEV (reference sequence). V was cut by 2 bases and J by 5 bases, with 15 bases left in between. The CDR3 region is CASSLVGDRTYGYTF. The CDR3 nucleotides read TGTGCCAGCAGTTTAGTGGGTGACAGGACTTATGGCTACACCTTC.

The chain recombines TRBV10-3 with TRBJ1-1; TRBD1 might be the D (5 bases). V lost 0 bases, J lost 7 bases, and 12 bases lay in between. Germline values: CDR1 ENHRY, CDR2 SYGVKD. This CDR3 has 14 amino acids. The DNA for the CDR3 is TGTGCCATCAGTGAGTCGAAGGGGAATGATGAAGCTTTCTTT. Protein: CAISESKGNDEAFF.

The V and J genes are TRBV9 and TRBJ2-3; D is perhaps TRBD1 or TRBD2 (6 bases each). Germline V lookup: CDR1 SGDLS, CDR2 YYNGEE. The V and J ends lost 3 bases and 6 bases respectively, with 20 bases between them. The CDR3 sequence is 16 residues long. CDR3: CASSGGTLRRGDTQYF. DNA of the CDR3: TGTGCCAGCAGCGGCGGGACTTTGAGAAGGGGGGATACGCAGTATTTT.

This sequence joins TRBV19 and TRBJ2-5; a weak D match, TRBD2 (6 bases). Germline assignment: CDR1 LNHDA and CDR2 SQIVND (reference sequence). Deletions cut 6 bases from V and 4 bases from J, with 12 bases between. This CDR3 has 13 amino acids. CDR3 region: CASSSGLRETQYF. The CDR3 DNA reads as TGTGCCAGTAGCTCCGGACTAAGAGAGACCCAGTACTTC.

This chain connects TRBV9 to TRBJ2-2, with D possibly TRBD1 on 6 matching bases. This CDR3 has 20 residues. V shed 4 bases and J shed 4 bases, with 29 bases lying between them. The V gene's germline CDR1 is SGDLS and CDR2 YYNGEE. The CDR3 loop reads CASSPPPGTGKAWGTGELFF. DNA for the CDR3: TGTGCCAGCAGCCCCCCTCCCGGAACAGGGAAGGCTTGGGGCACCGGGGAGCTGTTTTTT.

This rearrangement joins TRBV30 to TRBJ2-7; 8 nucleotides match TRBD2. CDR1 is GTSNPN and CDR2 is SVGIG in the germline V gene (reference sequence). The CDR3 sequence is 14 residues long. V trimming: 2 bases; J trimming: 2 bases; junction bases outside the gene matches: 5. The DNA of the CDR3 is TGTGCCTGGAGTCGGGTAGCGGGGCCCTACGAGCAGTACTTC. Its protein product is CAWSRVAGPYEQYF.

The gene calls are TRBV10-2 and TRBJ2-3; 7 positions match TRBD1. V lost 3 bases to trimming and J lost 3 bases; unmatched junction nucleotides: 9. The germline V gene has CDR1 WSHSY and CDR2 SAAADI. CDR3 length: 16 amino acids. The CDR3 reads CASSDGVRGLTDTQYF. CDR3 coding DNA: TGCGCCAGCAGTGATGGAGTTAGGGGGCTGACAGATACGCAGTATTTT.

The J gene is TRBJ2-6, the V gene TRBV5-1; D is undetermined. Germline V gene lookup returns CDR1 SGHRS and CDR2 YFSETQ. The germline V and J ends were trimmed by 0 bases and 0 bases, with 1 base remaining between them. The CDR3 extends over 14 amino acids. CDR3 sequence: CASSLDSGANVLTF. The CDR3 DNA follows: TGCGCCAGCAGCTTGGACTCTGGGGCCAACGTCCTGACTTTC.

The genes are TRBV6-1 and TRBJ1-5, with unresolved D. CDR3 size: 14 residues. Germline-derived CDR1 and CDR2 are MNHNS and SASEGT. V dropped 0 bases and J dropped 6 bases, with 9 bases sitting between them. CDR3 region: CASSEALGGQPQHF. The CDR3 DNA reads TGTGCCAGCAGTGAAGCTCTAGGTGGTCAGCCCCAGCATTTT.

The chain combines TRBV30 with TRBJ1-1, with 7 bases lining up with TRBD1. The CDR3 consists of 13 residues. Germline CDR1 GTSNPN, CDR2 SVGIG (reference sequence). Losses at the gene ends were 5 bases for V and 1 base for J; bases not matched to a gene: 4. CDR3 bases: TGTGCCTGGGCCGGGACAGAGAACACTGAAGCTTTCTTT. Residues: CAWAGTENTEAFF. The variable domain in full, with the rest retrieved from reference TRBV30 and TRBJ1-1, is SQTIHQWPATLVQPVGSPLSLECTVEGTSNPNLYWYRQAAGRGLQLLFYSVGIGQISSEVPQNLSASRPQDRQFILSSKKLLLSDSGFYLCAWAGTENTEAFFGQGTRLTVV.

The chain recombines TRBV4-2 with TRBJ2-1; TRBD2 aligns across 7 bases. Germline CDR1 reads LGHNA; CDR2 reads YNFKEQ. V gave up 4 bases and J gave up 3 bases; unmatched junction bases: 6. The CDR3 runs 15 residues. The CDR3 coding sequence is TGTGCCAGCAGCCTAGGGGCGGGGGTCTACAATGAGCAGTTCTTC. This gives the protein CASSLGAGVYNEQFF.

The rearrangement uses TRBV5-1 and TRBJ1-1; D gene ambiguous. This CDR3 has 16 residues. Germline V gene sequence: CDR1 SGHRS, CDR2 YFSETQ. With 0 bases removed from V and 0 bases from J, the gap between germline ends came to 12 bases. CDR3 DNA sequence: TGCGCCAGCAGCTTGGCCGAGTACTTCATGAACACTGAAGCTTTCTTT. Its translation: CASSLAEYFMNTEAFF.

V is TRBV7-9 and J is TRBJ2-7; D assignment may be TRBD1 or TRBD2 (5 bases each). CDR3 length equals 15 residues. Trimming took off 6 bases at V and 1 base at J, with 16 bases between the two ends. The germline V gene has CDR1 SEHNR and CDR2 FQNEAQ (reference sequence). The DNA for the CDR3 is TGTGCCAGCAGTAGGGACGTGGGAGTGTCCTACGAGCAGTACTTC. Protein: CASSRDVGVSYEQYF.

The V gene is TRBV6-5, the J gene TRBJ1-2; D remains ambiguous. V gave up 3 bases and J gave up 1 base, with 15 bases separating them. The germline gives CDR1 MNHEY, CDR2 SVGAGI. The CDR3 extends over 16 amino acids. In nucleotides, the CDR3 is TGTGCCAGCAGTTATAGGGAAAGTGGGGATAACTATGGCTACACCTTC. As protein: CASSYRESGDNYGYTF.

The chain employs TRBV7-3 and TRBJ1-1; no firm D call. The CDR3 loop spans 16 amino acids. The germline CDR1 and CDR2 sequences are SGHTA and FQGTGA. Trimming cost V 1 base and J 0 bases, with 12 bases left between them. This CDR3 is CASSLSPPGMNTEAFF. The DNA of the CDR3 is TGTGCCAGCAGCTTAAGCCCCCCGGGAATGAACACTGAAGCTTTCTTT.

This chain joins TRBV28 and TRBJ2-1; 9 bases fit TRBD1. The ends lost 3 bases at V and 2 bases at J; junction bases unmatched: 8. Germline V gene sequence: CDR1 MDHEN, CDR2 SYDVKM. The CDR3 contains 17 residues. CDR3 residues: CASSFGVGQGPYNEQFF. The CDR3 DNA reads TGTGCCAGCAGTTTCGGGGTGGGACAGGGCCCCTACAATGAGCAGTTCTTC.

This rearrangement joins TRBV27 to TRBJ2-1; TRBD2 agrees at 11 bases. CDR1 MNHEY and CDR2 SMNVEV come from the germline V gene (reference sequence). With 3 bases clipped from V and 12 bases from J, the junction kept 10 bases outside the gene matches. This CDR3 spans 15 amino acids. The CDR3 DNA is TGTGCCAGCAGTTTTCAGACTAGCGGGGTCGGGGGGCAGTTCTTC. It is translated as CASSFQTSGVGGQFF.

This chain links TRBV18 with TRBJ2-7; 9 bases align to TRBD1. The V segment lost 6 bases and the J segment 7 bases; nucleotides outside the gene matches: 10. The CDR3 covers 14 residues. Germline V gene sequence: CDR1 KGHSH, CDR2 LQKENI. CDR3 sequence (DNA): TGTGCCAGCTCTTCCGGGACAGGGCATCGAGAGCAGTACTTC. As protein: CASSSGTGHREQYF.

Comments on this clone: Germline and junction disagree at one end, which may indicate a read error. This chain links TRBV7-7 with TRBJ2-1, with D tentatively TRBD1 (6 bases). Germline V gives CDR1 SSHAT, CDR2 FNYEAQ (reference sequence). The CDR3 spans 13 residues. CDR3 region: CASSSDRYNEQFF. The CDR3 nucleotides are TGTGCTAGCAGCTCGGACAGATACAATGAGCAGTTCTTC.

The J gene is TRBJ2-5, the V gene TRBV9; weak D call: TRBD2 (5 bases). Germline assignment: CDR1 SGDLS and CDR2 YYNGEE. The CDR3 sequence is 13 residues long. V was cut by 4 bases and J by 4 bases, with 11 bases left in between. The CDR3 sequence: CASSQSGGETQYF. CDR3 coding DNA: TGTGCCAGCAGCCAAAGTGGAGGAGAGACCCAGTACTTC.

The chain has TRBV7-9 and TRBJ1-1, with D hard to call. Germline assignment: CDR1 SEHNR and CDR2 FQNEAQ (reference sequence). The CDR3 totals 13 residues. V dropped 1 base and J dropped 5 bases, with 8 bases sitting between them. DNA for the CDR3: TGTGCCAGCAGCTTAGGCCTAGGGACTGAAGCTTTCTTT. It yields the protein CASSLGLGTEAFF.

This chain connects TRBV5-6 to TRBJ2-3, with 10 bases that match TRBD1. J lost 2 bases, V lost 3 bases, and 6 bases had no gene match. In germline, CDR1 is SGHDT, CDR2 YYEEEE. The CDR3 has 16 residues. This CDR3 reads CASSSRGTGDTDTQYF. DNA of the CDR3: TGTGCCAGCAGCTCCCGCGGGACAGGGGACACAGATACGCAGTATTTT. The whole variable domain, filled in from reference TRBV5-6 and TRBJ2-3, reads DAGVTQSPTHLIKTRGQQVTLRCSPKSGHDTVSWYQQALGQGPQFIFQYYEEEERQRGNFPDRFSGHQFPNYSSELNVNALLLGDSALYLCASSSRGTGDTDTQYFGPGTRLTVL.

The chain has TRBV7-2 and TRBJ1-6, with 7 bases that match TRBD1. This CDR3 has 13 amino acids. After removal of 5 bases from V and 10 bases from J, the junction contained 5 bases not matched to a gene. The germline gives CDR1 SGHTA, CDR2 FQGNSA. The CDR3 nucleotides read TGTGCCAGCAGCCCTGACAGGGACTCACCCCTCCACTTT. Amino acids: CASSPDRDSPLHF.